Following are 8 T cell receptor beta chains from one sample sequenced in a study of CD8 T cells in Susac syndrome. RNA in amounts of roughly 0.45 to 1 ug was reverse transcribed with random hexamers. TCRdb re-analysed the immunoSEQ multiplex PCR reads in MiXCR, keeping a single row per CDR3 protein. The sample shows 250,000 to 300,000 distinct CDR3 sequences, about 85% of them seen only once. The sequenced material came from CD8+ T cells from PBMCs. These receptors all stem from a human donor with multiple sclerosis.

The chain employs TRBV29-1 and TRBJ2-7; D might be TRBD1 or TRBD2, each matching 5 bases. The germline CDR1 and CDR2 sequences are SQVTM and ANQGSEA. The V end was cut by 6 bases, the J end by 0 bases, with 15 bases between. The CDR3 length is 14 residues. CDR3 residues: CSVGPGTVSYEQYF. The CDR3 DNA follows: TGCAGCGTCGGCCCCGGGACGGTCTCCTACGAGCAGTACTTC.

This clonotype has just a few counts. CDR3 in DNA: TGTGCCAGCAGTTTATCGTCCGGTACCTACGAGCAGTACTTC. Translation: CASSLSSGTYEQYF. The chain links TRBV27 to TRBJ2-7; no firm D call. Between the trimmed V and J ends, which lost 0 bases and 2 bases, there was a span of 8 bases. The germline V gene has CDR1 MNHEY and CDR2 SMNVEV (reference sequence). The CDR3 is 14 amino acids.

This chain links TRBV5-1 with TRBJ1-2, with 10 bases aligning to TRBD1. The germline V gene has CDR1 SGHRS and CDR2 YFSETQ. The V and J ends lost 4 bases and 3 bases, in that order; junction bases with no gene match: 6. The CDR3 consists of 15 residues. The chain's CDR3 is CASSRDRGPDYGYTF. The CDR3 nucleotides are TGCGCCAGCAGCAGGGACAGGGGTCCGGACTATGGCTACACCTTC.

This chain uses TRBV7-9 with TRBJ2-1; D might be TRBD1 (6 bases). The CDR3 length is 18 residues. From germline, CDR1 is SEHNR and CDR2 FQNEAQ (reference sequence). Trimming took off 8 bases at V and 2 bases at J, with 25 bases between the two ends. The CDR3 here is CASRPSLLEGQPYNEQFF. The CDR3 DNA is TGTGCCAGCCGGCCGAGCCTACTAGAAGGACAGCCCTACAATGAGCAGTTCTTC.

The rearrangement uses TRBV7-9 and TRBJ2-7; tentatively, D is TRBD2 (5 bases). Trimming took 5 bases from V and 4 from J, leaving 12 bases between them. Germline CDR1 SEHNR, CDR2 FQNEAQ (reference sequence). The CDR3 spans 13 residues. In nucleotides, the CDR3 is TGTGCCAGCAGCCCCGTCGGGATTTACGAGCAGTACTTC. Protein: CASSPVGIYEQYF.

This chain uses TRBV9 with TRBJ1-3; 10 bases are shared with TRBD1. The CDR3 covers 16 residues. V shed 0 bases, J shed 7 bases, and the junction held 7 bases outside the gene matches. CDR1 and CDR2 from the germline V gene are SGDLS and YYNGEE. CDR3 nucleotide sequence: TGTGCCAGCAGCGTAGCCCGGGACAGGGGCGGTAACACCATATATTTT. It translates to CASSVARDRGGNTIYF.

This chain links TRBV28 with TRBJ1-4; no definite D call. The CDR3 loop spans 13 amino acids. Trimming stripped 7 bases from V and 8 bases from J, with 14 bases between. The germline V gene encodes CDR1 MDHEN and CDR2 SYDVKM. The chain's CDR3 is CASIPQGLEKLFF. CDR3 bases: TGTGCCAGCATTCCCCAAGGACTAGAAAAACTGTTTTTT.

The chain combines TRBV19 with TRBJ1-1; D may be TRBD1 (5 bases). V shed 3 bases and J shed 5 bases, with 16 bases lying between them. There are 15 residues in the CDR3. In germline, CDR1 is LNHDA, CDR2 SQIVND (reference sequence). The CDR3 here is CASSISLRGRTEAFF. The CDR3 nucleotides are TGTGCCAGTAGTATCTCCTTGAGGGGACGAACTGAAGCTTTCTTT. Full variable domain (remainder filled in from reference TRBV19 and TRBJ1-1): DGGITQSPKYLFRKEGQNVTLSCEQNLNHDAMYWYRQDPGQGLRLIYYSQIVNDFQKGDIAEGYSVSREKKESFPLTVTSAQKNPTAFYLCASSISLRGRTEAFFGQGTRLTVV.